This T cell receptor beta chain was observed in a study of T cell responses to AZD1222 COVID-19 vaccine. General study points: Baseline seropositivity characterized only a handful of AZD1222 recipients. Donors skewed white British and female; clonal diversity was possibly underestimated. Spike-wide coverage was observed for vaccine-associated CD4 TCRs, with dominant responses at 160-218 and 743-854.

The protocol was immunoSEQ multiplex PCR, while the TCRdb copy is restricted to in-frame clones and leaves out a portion. The profile shows about 140,000 clones, just under 95% of them singletons. On this clone: Its antigen is still unknown.

Trimming at V came to 5 bases and at J to 3 bases, leaving 8 bases not matched to a gene. Germline V gene sequence: CDR1 KGHDR, CDR2 SFDVKD. This CDR3 has 15 residues. V gene TRBV24-1 combines with J gene TRBJ2-7; TRBD1 matches 8 bases. This sequence was found in an adult in good health. Sample: peripheral blood, taken on day 0 of AZD1222 vaccination. The CDR3 is CATSAGTGGFYEQYF. The CDR3 DNA sequence: TGTGCCACCAGTGCAGGTACAGGGGGATTCTACGAGCAGTACTTC.